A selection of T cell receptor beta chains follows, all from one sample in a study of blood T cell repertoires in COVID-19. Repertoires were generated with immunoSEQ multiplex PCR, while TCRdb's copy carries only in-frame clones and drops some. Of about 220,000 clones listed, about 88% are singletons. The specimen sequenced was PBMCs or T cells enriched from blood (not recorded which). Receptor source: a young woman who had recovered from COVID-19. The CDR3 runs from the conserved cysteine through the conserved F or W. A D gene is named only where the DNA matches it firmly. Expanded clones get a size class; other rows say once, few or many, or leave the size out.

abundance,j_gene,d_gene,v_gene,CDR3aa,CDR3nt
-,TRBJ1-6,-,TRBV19,CASSITRGDSPLHF,TGTGCCAGTAGTATAACACGCGGGGATTCACCCCTCCACTTT
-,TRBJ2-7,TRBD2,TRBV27,CASSPLAGTYEQYF,TGTGCCAGCAGTCCACTAGCGGGGACCTACGAGCAGTACTTC
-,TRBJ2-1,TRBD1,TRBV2,CASRTGAKSSYNEQFF,TGTGCCAGCAGGACAGGGGCCAAGAGCTCCTACAATGAGCAGTTCTTC
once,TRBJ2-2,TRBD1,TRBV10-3,CAISESPGTGAFANTGELFF,TGTGCCATCAGTGAGTCCCCCGGGACAGGGGCTTTCGCGAACACCGGGGAGCTGTTTTTT
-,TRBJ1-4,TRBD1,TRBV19,CASSYRQGPTNEKLFF,TGTGCCAGTAGTTACCGACAGGGACCAACTAATGAAAAACTGTTTTTT
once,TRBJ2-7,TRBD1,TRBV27,CASSPGQGDYEQYF,TGTGCCAGCAGTCCGGGACAGGGGGACTACGAGCAGTACTTC
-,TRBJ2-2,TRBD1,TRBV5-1,CASSLGGANTGELFF,TGCGCCAGCAGCTTAGGGGGCGCGAACACCGGGGAGCTGTTTTTT
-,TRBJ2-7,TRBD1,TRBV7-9,CASSLTGQGFYEQYF,TGTGCCAGCAGCTTGACGGGACAGGGGTTTTACGAGCAGTACTTC
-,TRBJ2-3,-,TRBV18,CASSPAGASADTQYF,TGTGCCAGCTCACCGGCAGGGGCGTCGGCAGATACGCAGTATTTT
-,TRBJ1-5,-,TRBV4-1,CASSQGDSNQPQHF,TGCGCCAGCAGCCAAGGAGACTCCAATCAGCCCCAGCATTTT
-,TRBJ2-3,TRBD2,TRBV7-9,CASTRGGVGTDTQYF,TGTGCCAGCACCCGTGGGGGGGTTGGCACAGATACGCAGTATTTT
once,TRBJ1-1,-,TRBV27,CASSLGPNTEAFF,TGTGCCAGCAGTTTGGGCCCGAACACTGAAGCTTTCTTT
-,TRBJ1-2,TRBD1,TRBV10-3,CAISRDSGYGYTF,TGTGCCATCAGTCGGGACAGCGGCTATGGCTACACCTTC
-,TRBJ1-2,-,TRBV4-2,CASSQRRGSGYTF,TGTGCCAGCAGCCAAAGGAGAGGGTCGGGCTACACCTTC
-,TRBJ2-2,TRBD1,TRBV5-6,CASSDPGQGYTGELFF,TGTGCCAGCAGCGACCCGGGACAGGGATATACCGGGGAGCTGTTTTTT
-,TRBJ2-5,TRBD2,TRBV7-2,CASSPAGGSKETQYF,TGTGCCAGCAGCCCGGCGGGGGGTAGTAAAGAGACCCAGTACTTC
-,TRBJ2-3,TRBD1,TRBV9,CASSVAGTGAPTDTQYF,TGTGCCAGCAGCGTAGCAGGGACAGGGGCCCCCACAGATACGCAGTATTTT
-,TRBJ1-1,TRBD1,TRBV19,CASSKAGGWTEAFF,TGTGCCAGTAGTAAGGCAGGGGGGTGGACTGAAGCTTTCTTT
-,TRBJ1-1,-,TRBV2,CASTGQGGTEAFF,TGTGCCAGCACTGGGCAGGGTGGCACTGAAGCTTTCTTT
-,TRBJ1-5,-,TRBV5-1,CASSWTGNRNQPQHF,TGCGCCAGCAGCTGGACCGGGAATCGCAATCAGCCCCAGCATTTT
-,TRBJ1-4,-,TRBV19,CASSIGRVSATNEKLFF,TGTGCCAGTAGTATCGGGCGGGTTTCTGCAACTAATGAAAAACTGTTTTTT
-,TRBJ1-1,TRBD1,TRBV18,CASSPPGGPFETEAFF,TGTGCCAGCTCACCCCCAGGGGGCCCCTTCGAAACTGAAGCTTTCTTT
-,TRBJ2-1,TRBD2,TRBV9,CASRAGTTYNEQFF,TGTGCCAGCAGGGCCGGGACTACTTACAATGAGCAGTTCTTC
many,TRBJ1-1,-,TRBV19,CASSSKGFTEAFF,TGTGCCAGTAGTTCCAAGGGGTTCACTGAAGCTTTCTTT
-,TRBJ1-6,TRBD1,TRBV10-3,CAIRKDREYSPLHF,TGTGCCATCAGAAAGGACAGGGAGTATTCACCCCTCCACTTT
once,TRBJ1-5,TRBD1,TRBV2,CASTWTGFNQPQHF,TGTGCCAGCACATGGACAGGCTTCAATCAGCCCCAGCATTTT
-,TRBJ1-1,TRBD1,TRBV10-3,CAISPTGTEAFF,TGTGCCATCAGCCCGACAGGGACTGAAGCTTTCTTT
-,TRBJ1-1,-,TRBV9,CASSVTGKDTEAFF,TGTGCCAGCAGCGTCACCGGGAAGGACACTGAAGCTTTCTTT
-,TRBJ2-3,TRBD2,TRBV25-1,CASSGLAGGVTDTQYF,TGTGCCAGCAGTGGACTAGCGGGGGGGGTCACAGATACGCAGTATTTT
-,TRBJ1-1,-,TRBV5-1,CASSPNPRTEAFF,TGCGCCAGCAGCCCCAACCCTAGAACTGAAGCTTTCTTT
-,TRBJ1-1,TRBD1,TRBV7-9,CASSLGTGDNTEAFF,TGTGCCAGCAGCTTAGGAACAGGGGACAACACTGAAGCTTTCTTT
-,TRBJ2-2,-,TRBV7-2,CASSLTTTGLFF,TGTGCCAGCAGCTTAACGACTACGGGGCTGTTTTTT
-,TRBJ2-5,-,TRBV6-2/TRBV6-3,CASSYSTPGVQETQYF,TGTGCCAGCAGTTACTCGACCCCGGGGGTCCAAGAGACCCAGTACTTC
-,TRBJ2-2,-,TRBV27,CASSLSADAGELFF,TGTGCCAGCAGTTTATCGGCCGATGCCGGGGAGCTGTTTTTT
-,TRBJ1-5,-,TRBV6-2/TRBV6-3,CASSYPEEARNQPQHF,TGTGCCAGCAGTTACCCTGAAGAGGCCCGCAATCAGCCCCAGCATTTT
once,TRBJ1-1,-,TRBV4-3,CASSQVGWEGRSPEAFF,TGCGCCAGCAGCCAAGTGGGATGGGAGGGGAGAAGCCCTGAAGCTTTCTTT
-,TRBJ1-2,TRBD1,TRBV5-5,CASSKSTGGNYGYTF,TGTGCCAGCAGCAAATCGACAGGGGGTAACTATGGCTACACCTTC
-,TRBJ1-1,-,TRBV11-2,CASSLVALQGNTEAFF,TGTGCCAGCAGCTTAGTTGCCTTACAGGGCAACACTGAAGCTTTCTTT
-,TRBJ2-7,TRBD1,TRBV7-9,CASRSGTGGMREQYF,TGTGCCAGCAGGTCCGGGACAGGGGGCATGAGGGAGCAGTACTTC
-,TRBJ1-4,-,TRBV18,CASSPPDRLNEKLFF,TGTGCCAGCTCACCACCCGACAGGTTAAATGAAAAACTGTTTTTT
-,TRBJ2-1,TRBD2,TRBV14,CASSQRNPLAKGYNEQFF,TGTGCCAGCAGCCAACGAAACCCACTAGCGAAGGGCTACAATGAGCAGTTCTTC
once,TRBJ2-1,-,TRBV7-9,CASRPNREQFF,TGTGCCAGCAGGCCCAACAGAGAGCAGTTCTTC
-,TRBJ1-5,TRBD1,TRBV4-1,CASSQDRGLQPQHF,TGCGCCAGCAGCCAAGACAGGGGGCTTCAGCCCCAGCATTTT
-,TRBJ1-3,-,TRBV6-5,CASSLGSSGNTIYF,TGTGCCAGCAGTTTAGGGAGCTCTGGAAACACCATATATTTT
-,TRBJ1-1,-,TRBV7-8,CASRRPDVNTEAFF,TGTGCCAGTAGGCGGCCGGATGTGAACACTGAAGCTTTCTTT
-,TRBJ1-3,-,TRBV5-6,CASSWGDSGNTIYF,TGTGCCAGCAGCTGGGGGGACTCTGGAAACACCATATATTTT
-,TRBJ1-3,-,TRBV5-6,CASSLFGTGNTIYF,TGTGCCAGCAGCTTGTTCGGGACTGGAAACACCATATATTTT
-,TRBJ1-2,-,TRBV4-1,CASSQAGWGYTNYGYTF,TGCGCCAGCAGCCAAGCCGGCTGGGGCTACACCAACTATGGCTACACCTTC